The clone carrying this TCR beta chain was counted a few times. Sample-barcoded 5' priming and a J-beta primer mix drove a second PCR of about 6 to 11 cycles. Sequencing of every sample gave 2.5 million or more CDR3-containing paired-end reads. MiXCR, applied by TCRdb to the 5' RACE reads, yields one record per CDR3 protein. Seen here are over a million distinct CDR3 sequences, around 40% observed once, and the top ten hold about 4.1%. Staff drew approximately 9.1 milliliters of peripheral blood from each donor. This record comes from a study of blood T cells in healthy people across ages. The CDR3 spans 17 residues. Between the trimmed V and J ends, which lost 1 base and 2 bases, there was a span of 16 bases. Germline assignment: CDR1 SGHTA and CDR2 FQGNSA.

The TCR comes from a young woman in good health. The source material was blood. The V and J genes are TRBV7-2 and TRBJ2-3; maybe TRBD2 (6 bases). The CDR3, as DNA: TGTGCCAGCAGCTTAGGAGTGGGAGGTCGGTACACAGATACGCAGTATTTT. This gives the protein CASSLGVGGRYTDTQYF.